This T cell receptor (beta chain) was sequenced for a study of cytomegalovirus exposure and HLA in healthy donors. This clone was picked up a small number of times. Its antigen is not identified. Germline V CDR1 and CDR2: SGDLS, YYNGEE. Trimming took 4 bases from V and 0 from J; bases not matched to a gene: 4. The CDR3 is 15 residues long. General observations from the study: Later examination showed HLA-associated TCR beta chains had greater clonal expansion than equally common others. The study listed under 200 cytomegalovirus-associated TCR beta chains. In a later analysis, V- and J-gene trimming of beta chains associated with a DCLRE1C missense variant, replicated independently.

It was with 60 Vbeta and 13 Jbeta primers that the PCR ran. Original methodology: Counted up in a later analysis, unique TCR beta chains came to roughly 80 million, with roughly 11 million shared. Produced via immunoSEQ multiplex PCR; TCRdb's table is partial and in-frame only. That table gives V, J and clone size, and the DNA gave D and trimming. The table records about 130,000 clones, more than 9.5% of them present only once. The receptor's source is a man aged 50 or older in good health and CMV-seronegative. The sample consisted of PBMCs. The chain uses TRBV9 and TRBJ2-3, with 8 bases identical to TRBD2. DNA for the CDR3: TGTGCCAGCAGCCCTACGGGAGGGAGCACAGATACGCAGTATTTT. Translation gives CASSPTGGSTDTQYF. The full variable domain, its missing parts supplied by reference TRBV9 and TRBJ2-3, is DSGVTQTPKHLITATGQRVTLRCSPRSGDLSVYWYQQSLDQGLQFLIQYYNGEERAKGNILERFSAQQFPDLHSELNLSSLELGDSALYFCASSPTGGSTDTQYFGPGTRLTVL.